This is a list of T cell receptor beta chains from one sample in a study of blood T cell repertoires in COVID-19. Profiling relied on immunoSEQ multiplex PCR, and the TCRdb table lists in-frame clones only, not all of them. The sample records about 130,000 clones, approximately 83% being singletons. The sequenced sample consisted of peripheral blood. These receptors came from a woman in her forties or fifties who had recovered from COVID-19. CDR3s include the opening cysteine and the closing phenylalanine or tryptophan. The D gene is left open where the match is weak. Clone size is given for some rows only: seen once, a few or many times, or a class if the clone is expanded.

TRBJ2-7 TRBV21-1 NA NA TGTGCCAGCAGCAAAGACCGGCCAGGGCCAAGTCCCTACGAGCAGTACTTC CASSKDRPGPSPYEQYF
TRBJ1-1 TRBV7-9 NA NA TGTGCCAGCAGCCCCCTGGGGGGGAACACTGAAGCTTTCTTT CASSPLGGNTEAFF
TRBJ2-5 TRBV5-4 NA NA TGTGCCAGCAGTACACCGGGTCCGGGGACCCAGTACTTC CASSTPGPGTQYF
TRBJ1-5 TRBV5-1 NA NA TGCGCCAGCAGCAAAGACAGTAGCAATCAGCCCCAGCATTTT CASSKDSSNQPQHF
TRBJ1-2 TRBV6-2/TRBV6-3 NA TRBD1 TGTGCCAGCAGTTACGGGACAGGGGGCACCTATGGCTACACCTTC CASSYGTGGTYGYTF
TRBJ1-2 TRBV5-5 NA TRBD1 TGTGCCAGCAGCTTGCAGGCGACAGGGGATGGCTACACCTTC CASSLQATGDGYTF
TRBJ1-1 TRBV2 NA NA TGTGCCAGCAGTGTAGAGCGGAACACTGAAGCTTTCTTT CASSVERNTEAFF
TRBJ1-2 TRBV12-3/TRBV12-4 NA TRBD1 TGTGCCAGCAGGTCCACAGGGGTAGAGGGCTACACCTTC CASRSTGVEGYTF
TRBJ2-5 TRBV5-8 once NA TGTGCCAGCGCGGCTAGGGGGGGCCTGGAGACCCAGTACTTC CASAARGGLETQYF
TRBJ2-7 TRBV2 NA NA TGTGCCACTAGTACCGGGACACTGACCTACGAGCAGTACTTC CATSTGTLTYEQYF
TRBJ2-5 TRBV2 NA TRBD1 TGTGCCAGTCGGACAGGGGGCGATCAAGAGACCCAGTACTTC CASRTGGDQETQYF
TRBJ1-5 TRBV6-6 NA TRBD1 TGTGCCACCCGACAGGGAGACAATCAGCCCCAGCATTTT CATRQGDNQPQHF
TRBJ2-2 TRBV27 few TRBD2 TGTGCCACCCGGGGGAGGGCCGAGGGCGGGGAGCTGTTTTTT CATRGRAEGGELFF
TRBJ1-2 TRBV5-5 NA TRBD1 TGTGCCAGCAGCTTGACAGGGGCAACTAACTATGGCTACACCTTC CASSLTGATNYGYTF
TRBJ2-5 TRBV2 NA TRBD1 TGTGCCAGCAATGGTAGAGACAGGGCTGAGACCCAGTACTTC CASNGRDRAETQYF
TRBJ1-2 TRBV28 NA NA TGTGCCAGCACTCCCGTATCCACAGGTTTCGGCTACACCTTC CASTPVSTGFGYTF
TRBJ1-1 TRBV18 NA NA TGTGCCAGCTCACCATTACGTTTGGGCGATGCAGCTTTCTTT CASSPLRLGDAAFF
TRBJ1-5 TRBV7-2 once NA TGTGCCAGCAGCCTTAGAAGAAATCAGCCCCAGCATTTT CASSLRRNQPQHF
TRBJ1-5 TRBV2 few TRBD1 TGTGCCAGCAGGGACAGGGGAAGTCTTCAGCCCCAGCATTTT CASRDRGSLQPQHF
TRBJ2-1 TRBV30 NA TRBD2 TGTGCGTTGGCTAGCGGGATCAATGAGCAGTTCTTC CALASGINEQFF
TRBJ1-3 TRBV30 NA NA TGTGCCTGGTCACAGGGCCTGGGAAACACCATATATTTT CAWSQGLGNTIYF
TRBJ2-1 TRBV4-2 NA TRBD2 TGTGCCAGCAGCCAAGAGTGGTTTAGCGGGAGGGGCAATGAGCAGTTCTTC CASSQEWFSGRGNEQFF
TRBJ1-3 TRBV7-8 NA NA TGTGCCAGCAGCCCCCCTTGGACAACGAGCTTGAGCACCATATATTTT CASSPPWTTSLSTIYF
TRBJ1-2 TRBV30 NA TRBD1 TGTGCCTGGAGTACTCGACAGGGTTCCTATGGCTACACCTTC CAWSTRQGSYGYTF
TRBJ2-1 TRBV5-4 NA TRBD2 TGTGCCAGCAGCTTGGCTGGGACTAGCGCGGCCTACAATGAGCAGTTCTTC CASSLAGTSAAYNEQFF
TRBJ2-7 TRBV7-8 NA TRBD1 TGTGCCAGCAGCCGGGGACAGGGGGAGTACGAGCAGTACTTC CASSRGQGEYEQYF
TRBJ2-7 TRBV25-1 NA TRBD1 TGTGCCAGCAGCCCGGGACAGAACGAGCAGTACTTC CASSPGQNEQYF
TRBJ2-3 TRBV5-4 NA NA TGTGCCAGCAGCTTGGCCAAAAGCACAGATACGCAGTATTTT CASSLAKSTDTQYF
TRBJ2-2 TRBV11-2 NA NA TGTGCCAGCAGCTCCGGACACCACACCGGGGAGCTGTTTTTT CASSSGHHTGELFF
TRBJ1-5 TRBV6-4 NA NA TGTGCCAGCAGTCAGGGTTGGGGGGGGAAATACAATCAGCCCCAGCATTTT CASSQGWGGKYNQPQHF
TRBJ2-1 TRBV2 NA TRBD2 TGTGCCAGCAGTGAATTAGCGGGGGGCTACAATGAGCAGTTCTTC CASSELAGGYNEQFF
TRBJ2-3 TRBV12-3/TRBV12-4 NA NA TGTGCCAGCAGCTTTGACAGGTTAGATACGCAGTATTTT CASSFDRLDTQYF
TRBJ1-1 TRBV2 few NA TGTGCCAGCAGTGAGGTCGCGGTAGGAGCTTTCTTT CASSEVAVGAFF
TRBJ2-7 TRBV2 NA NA TGTGCCAGCAAGATAGACTTGGCCTACGAGCAGTACTTC CASKIDLAYEQYF
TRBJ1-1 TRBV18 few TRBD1 TGTGCCAGCTCACCACTGGGACAGGGTCCTGAAGCTTTCTTT CASSPLGQGPEAFF
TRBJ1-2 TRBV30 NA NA TGTGCCTGGAACACAGTCCTCTATGGCTACACCTTC CAWNTVLYGYTF
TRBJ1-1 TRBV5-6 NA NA TGTGCCAGCAGCTTGGCGGGGGGGATCGGCACTGAAGCTTTCTTT CASSLAGGIGTEAFF
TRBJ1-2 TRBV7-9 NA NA TGTGCCAGCAGCTTCGACACGTATGGCTACACCTTC CASSFDTYGYTF
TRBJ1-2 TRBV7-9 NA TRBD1 TGTGCCAGCAGCCCGAGGACAGGGGTAAACTATGGCTACACCTTC CASSPRTGVNYGYTF
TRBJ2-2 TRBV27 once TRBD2 TGTGCCAGCAGTCTTAAGCCCCACCGGGGTAGCGGGAGAACCGGGGAGCTGTTTTTT CASSLKPHRGSGRTGELFF
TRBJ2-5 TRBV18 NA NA TGTGCCAGCTCACCTCAGACTCTCGGTAGCCAAGAGACCCAGTACTTC CASSPQTLGSQETQYF
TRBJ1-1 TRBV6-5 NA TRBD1 TGTGCCACCGAAACAACAGGGGGAATGAGAGCTTTCTTT CATETTGGMRAFF
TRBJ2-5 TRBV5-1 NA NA TGCGCCAGCAGCTTGGCCGGGGGAAAAGAGACCCAGTACTTC CASSLAGGKETQYF
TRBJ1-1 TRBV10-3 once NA TGTGCCATCAGTGATGGGAGGGAGGGGAACACTGAAGCTTTCTTT CAISDGREGNTEAFF
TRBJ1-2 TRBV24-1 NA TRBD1 TGTGCCACCAGTGATTCTTTGGACAGGGACTATGGCTACACCTTC CATSDSLDRDYGYTF
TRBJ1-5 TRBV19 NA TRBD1 TGTGCCAGTAGTAGGACAGGGGGTGATAGGCCCCAGCATTTT CASSRTGGDRPQHF
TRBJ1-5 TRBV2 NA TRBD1 TGTGCCAGCCGGGACAGACCTAATCAGCCCCAGCATTTT CASRDRPNQPQHF
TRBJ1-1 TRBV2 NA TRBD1 TGTGCCAGCAGACAACAGGGGTACAACACTGAAGCTTTCTTT CASRQQGYNTEAFF
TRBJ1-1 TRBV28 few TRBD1 TGTGCCAGCAGAAGACAGGGGGCTCACGACACTGAAGCTTTCTTT CASRRQGAHDTEAFF
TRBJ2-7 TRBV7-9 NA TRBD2 TGTGCCAGCAGCTTAACTAGCGGGAGTATCTACGAGCAGTACTTC CASSLTSGSIYEQYF
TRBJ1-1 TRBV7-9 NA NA TGTGCCAGCAGCTTAGTTCCCAGGAACACTGAAGCTTTCTTT CASSLVPRNTEAFF
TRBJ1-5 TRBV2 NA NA TGTGCCAGCGAACCCCGGAGGAGCGGCAATCAGCCCCAGCATTTT CASEPRRSGNQPQHF